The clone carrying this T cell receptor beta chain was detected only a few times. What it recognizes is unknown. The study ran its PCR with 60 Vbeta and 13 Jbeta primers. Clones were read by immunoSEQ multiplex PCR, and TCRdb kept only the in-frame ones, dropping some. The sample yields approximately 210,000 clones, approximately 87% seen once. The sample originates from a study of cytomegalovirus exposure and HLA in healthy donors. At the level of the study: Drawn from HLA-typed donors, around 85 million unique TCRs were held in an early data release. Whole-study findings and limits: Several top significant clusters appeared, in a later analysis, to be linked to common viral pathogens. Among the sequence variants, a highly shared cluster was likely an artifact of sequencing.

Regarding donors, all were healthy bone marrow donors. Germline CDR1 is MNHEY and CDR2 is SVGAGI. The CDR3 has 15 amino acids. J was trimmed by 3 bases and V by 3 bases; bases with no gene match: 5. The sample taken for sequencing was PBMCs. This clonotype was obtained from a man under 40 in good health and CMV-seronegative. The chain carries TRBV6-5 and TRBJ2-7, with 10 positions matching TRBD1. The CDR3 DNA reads TGTGCCAGCAGTTATCTGGGGGACAGGGGCTACGAGCAGTACTTC. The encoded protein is CASSYLGDRGYEQYF.